This T cell receptor (beta chain) was captured by sequencing in a study of long-term antiretroviral therapy in people with HIV. Trimming removed 3 bases from V and 3 bases from J, with 21 bases in between. This CDR3 is 17 amino acids long. Per the germline V gene, CDR1 is MDHEN and CDR2 is SYDVKM. General observations from the study: When set beside controls, HIV repertoires had CDR3 length ranges that were narrower. The study collected blood between about 2004 and 2017, possibly under older ART regimens. Relative to transplant donor controls, diversity remained lower despite increasing after ART.

The run of the v3.0 immunoSEQ assay was at survey level. Sequenced by immunoSEQ multiplex PCR; TCRdb stores in-frame clones only, minus some. The sample holds 25,000 to 35,000 clones, around 90% seen once. In regard to this clone: What it recognizes is unknown.

This receptor was obtained from a woman aged 18-30 years with HIV. The chain combines TRBV28 with TRBJ2-7, with D unresolved. The sample consisted of unsorted PBMCs, taken 1.8 years after starting antiretroviral therapy. CDR3 DNA: TGTGCCAGCAGTTTTAGTAAAACCGAGCTCGGGCACTACGAGCAGTACTTC. Encoded protein: CASSFSKTELGHYEQYF.